The 4 T cell receptor beta chains below come from one sample, sequenced in a study of cytomegalovirus exposure and HLA in healthy donors. Sequencing was performed with immunoSEQ multiplex PCR; in TCRdb, only in-frame clones are kept and a portion is missing. Of roughly 130,000 clones in the sample, 70% to 90% were seen once. The sequenced material came from PBMCs. The origin of the receptors is a woman younger than 45 in good health and CMV-seronegative.

V gene TRBV18 combines with J gene TRBJ2-5; the match to TRBD1 covers 7 bases. The CDR3 loop spans 15 amino acids. The germline gives CDR1 KGHSH, CDR2 LQKENI. The trim removed 2 bases at V and 0 bases at J, leaving 3 bases unmatched. CDR3 sequence (DNA): TGTGCCAGCTCACCAAGGGGACAGTACCAAGAGACCCAGTACTTC. Translation gives CASSPRGQYQETQYF.

The sample holds a few counts of this clone. This sequence joins TRBV11-2 and TRBJ1-6; TRBD1 matches at 8 bases. The V gene end was trimmed by 1 base and the J gene end by 11 bases; junction bases not matched to a gene: 7. Germline-derived CDR1 and CDR2 are SGHAT and FQNNGV. The CDR3 runs 15 residues. CDR3 protein: CASSLGTGPTPPLHF. The DNA of the CDR3 is TGTGCCAGCAGCTTAGGGACAGGGCCCACGCCACCCCTCCACTTT.

Notes on this clone: Given the absence of the conserved phenylalanine or tryptophan at the CDR3 end, a read error is likely. It is unclear where the CDR3 begins or ends on the DNA, so no DNA is shown, and the CDR3 is as TCRdb lists it. This chain joins TRBV28 and TRBJ1-1; TRBD1, as called in the table, went unchecked against the DNA. The CDR3 spans 12 amino acids, including both terminal residues. Germline CDR1 is MDHEN and CDR2 is SYDVKM. CDR3 amino acids: CASSLGDRSLEL.

This rearrangement joins TRBV2 to TRBJ1-6; tentatively, D is TRBD1 (6 bases). The CDR3 has 17 amino acids. V was trimmed by 4 bases and J by 0 bases, leaving 13 bases between them. Germline CDR1 SNHLY, CDR2 FYNNEI. CDR3 coding DNA: TGTGCCAGCAGTGTATCGACAGGTCACTCCTATAATTCACCCCTCCACTTT. This gives the protein CASSVSTGHSYNSPLHF.